This T cell receptor (beta chain) was documented in a study of PD-1 blockade in classical Hodgkin lymphoma. With no exception, relapse followed autologous stem cell transplantation in all patients, and brentuximab vedotin exposure varied. Libraries were prepared by immunoSEQ multiplex PCR; TCRdb keeps only in-frame clonotypes and omits some of them. The sample contains roughly 97,000 clones, approximately 88% of which appear only once. The CDR3 length is 14 residues. Germline assignment: CDR1 SGDLS and CDR2 YYNGEE. V lost 0 bases and J lost 8; bases outside the gene matches: 2. Source: peripheral blood mononuclear cells (PBMCs), taken at baseline. This sequence originates from a human donor with classical Hodgkin lymphoma. V gene TRBV9 combines with J gene TRBJ2-2, with TRBD2 matching 9 bases. The CDR3 DNA reads as TGTGCCAGCAGCGTAGCTAGCGGGGTAGGGGAGCTGTTTTTT. Translating it yields CASSVASGVGELFF.